The TCR beta chain under discussion was sequenced for a study of beta chain features in type 1 diabetes. The investigators reverse transcribed all of the isolated RNA, so they sequenced expressed TCRB transcripts. The repertoire was sequenced with immunoSEQ multiplex PCR; TCRdb's copy has only in-frame clones and lacks some. Among 130,000 to 150,000 clones listed, 10% were seen once. The study, taken as a whole, reports: There was a moderate but significant shortening of TCRB CDR3s in all four CD4+ subsets of Type 1 diabetes patients.

Note on this clone: Antigen: not known.

Looked up from germline, CDR1 is SGHDT and CDR2 is YYEEEE. V shed 1 base and J shed 4 bases, with 20 bases lying between them. The CDR3 contains 17 residues. The rearrangement uses TRBV5-6 and TRBJ1-1, with a weak D call TRBD1 (6 bases). The sequenced sample was naive CD4+ T cells from blood. The sequence was collected from a man younger than 35 in good health. DNA of the CDR3: TGTGCCAGCAGCTTGATAGGGGGGGCCTTAAGGAGCACTGAAGCTTTCTTT. Its protein product is CASSLIGGALRSTEAFF.